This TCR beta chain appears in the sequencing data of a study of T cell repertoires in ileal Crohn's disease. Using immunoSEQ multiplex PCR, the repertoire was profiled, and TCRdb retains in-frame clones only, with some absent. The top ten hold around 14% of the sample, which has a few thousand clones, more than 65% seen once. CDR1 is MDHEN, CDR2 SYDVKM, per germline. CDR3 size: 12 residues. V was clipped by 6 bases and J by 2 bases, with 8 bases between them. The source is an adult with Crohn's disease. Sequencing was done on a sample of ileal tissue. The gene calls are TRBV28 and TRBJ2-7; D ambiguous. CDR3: CASSSTPYEQYF. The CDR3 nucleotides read TGTGCCAGCAGCTCCACTCCCTACGAGCAGTACTTC.